The source of this T cell receptor (beta chain) is a study of blood T cell repertoires in COVID-19. The CDR3 is 14 amino acids. Germline loops: CDR1 SGHRS, CDR2 YFSETQ. V shed 4 bases, J shed 4 bases, and the junction held 6 bases outside the gene matches. Profiled with immunoSEQ multiplex PCR; TCRdb holds only in-frame clones, not every one. The sample lists 110,000 or so clones; about 90% were seen once. Sample: peripheral blood. The J gene is TRBJ2-5, the V gene TRBV5-1, with 8 nucleotides matching TRBD1. The clonotype was recovered from a human donor in a cohort sampled during active COVID-19. The CDR3 DNA reads TGCGCCAGCAGCGCGGGACAGGCCTCAGAGACCCAGTACTTC. It yields the protein CASSAGQASETQYF.